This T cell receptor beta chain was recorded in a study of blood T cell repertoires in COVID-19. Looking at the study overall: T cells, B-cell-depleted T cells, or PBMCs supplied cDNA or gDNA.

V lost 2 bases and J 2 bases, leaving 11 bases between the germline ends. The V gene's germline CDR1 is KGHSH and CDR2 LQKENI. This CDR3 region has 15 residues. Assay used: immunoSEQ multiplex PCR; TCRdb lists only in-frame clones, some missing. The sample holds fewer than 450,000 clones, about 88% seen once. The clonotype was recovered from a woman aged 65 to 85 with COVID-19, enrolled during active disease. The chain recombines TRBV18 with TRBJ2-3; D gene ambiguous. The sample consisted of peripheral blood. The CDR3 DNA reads TGTGCCAGCTCACCAGAGGTGCCAAACACAGATACGCAGTATTTT. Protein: CASSPEVPNTDTQYF. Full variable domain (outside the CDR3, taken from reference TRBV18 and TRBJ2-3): NAGVMQNPRHLVRRRGQEARLRCSPMKGHSHVYWYRQLPEEGLKFMVYLQKENIIDESGMPKERFSAEFPKEGPSILRIQQVVRGDSAAYFCASSPEVPNTDTQYFGPGTRLTVL.